This TCR beta chain emerged from a study of blood T cell repertoires in COVID-19. Study-wide background: COVID-19 samples collected from the United States, Italy and Spain covered acute and convalescent phases.

Authors' data handling: Estimated nucleated cell counts came from reference gene primer amplification. Repertoires were generated with immunoSEQ multiplex PCR, while TCRdb's copy carries only in-frame clones and drops some. V and J calls and clone size are copied from that table; D and trimming were computed from the DNA. Of over 150,000 clones listed, around 83% are singletons. This clone has just a few counts. Sequenced: peripheral blood. The TCR comes from a human donor in a cohort sampled during active COVID-19.

CDR3 sequence (DNA): TGTGCCAGCAGTGAGGAACAGGGTGGTTACGAGCAGTACTTC. Translated, it gives CASSEEQGGYEQYF. The gene calls are TRBV6-4 and TRBJ2-7, with a possible D match to TRBD1 (6 bases). Germline-derived CDR1 and CDR2 are MRHNA and SNTAGT. This CDR3 is 14 amino acids long. Trimming took off 3 bases at V and 4 bases at J, with 13 bases between the two ends.